This TCR beta chain was documented in a study of T cells after yellow fever vaccination. The study, taken as a whole, reports: CD4 and CD8 compartments shared a small share of clonotypes, likely from convergent recombination.

Comment on this clonotype: Its antigen is unidentified.

TCRdb used MiXCR to reprocess the 5' RACE reads, holding one entry per CDR3 protein. The data contain 250,000 to 350,000 distinct CDR3 sequences, around 4.4% of them singletons. In germline, CDR1 is SGHAT, CDR2 FQNNGV. The V gene lost 5 bases and the J gene lost 2 bases, with 13 bases spanning the gap. This CDR3 has 14 residues. The chain recombines TRBV11-2 with TRBJ2-7; tentative D call: TRBD1 (5 bases). Source: PBMCs, taken 15 days after the yellow fever booster vaccination. The clonotype comes from a young man who received the YFV17D yellow fever vaccine. This CDR3 reads CASSELGVAYEQYF. CDR3 DNA: TGTGCCAGCAGCGAGCTAGGGGTGGCCTACGAGCAGTACTTC.